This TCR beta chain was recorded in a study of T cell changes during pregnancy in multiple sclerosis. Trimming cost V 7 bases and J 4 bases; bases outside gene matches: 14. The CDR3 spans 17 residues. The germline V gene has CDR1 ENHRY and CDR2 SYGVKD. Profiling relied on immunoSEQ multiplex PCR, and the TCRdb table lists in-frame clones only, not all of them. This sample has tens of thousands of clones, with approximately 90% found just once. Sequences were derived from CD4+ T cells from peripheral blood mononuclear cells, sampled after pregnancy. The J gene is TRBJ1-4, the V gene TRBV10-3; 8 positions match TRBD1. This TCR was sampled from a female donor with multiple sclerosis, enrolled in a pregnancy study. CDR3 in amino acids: CAIKGGPGTGFNEKLFF. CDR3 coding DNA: TGTGCCATCAAGGGGGGTCCCGGGACAGGATTTAATGAAAAACTGTTTTTT.